This T cell receptor beta chain was sequenced in a study of CD4 T cells in relation to SARS-CoV-2 and coronaviruses. Overall study: TCR beta CDR3s were sequenced after roughly eleven-day antigen culture of PBMCs. The restricting HLA molecule for shared crossreactive spike epitopes was mapped. Negative control cultures got HIV-1 Nef peptides or no peptide.

The unexposed donors gave CD4+ T cells in about 2011-2019, prior to COVID-19. The cells were cultured for about ten days before CD4+ T cells were isolated. Testing used SARS-CoV-2 S/N and four cold-coronavirus spikes on unexposed-donor CD4+ T cells, cells permitting. The assay was immunoSEQ multiplex PCR, and TCRdb's table has in-frame clones only and misses some. The sample records roughly 20,000 clones, over 70% being singletons. A word on this clone: Its antigen is not identified.

The germline V and J ends were trimmed by 2 bases and 5 bases, with 13 bases remaining between them. The CDR3 has 13 residues. Germline V CDR1 and CDR2: GTSNPN, SVGIG (reference sequence). This sequence joins TRBV30 and TRBJ2-7; TRBD2 is a possible D gene (7 bases). This receptor was taken from a human donor in good health. Sequencing was done on a sample of CD4+ T cells from PBMCs, cultured in vitro. CDR3 DNA sequence: TGTGCCTGGAGTCTCGAGCGGGACAACGAGCAGTACTTC. This sequence encodes CAWSLERDNEQYF.